This TCR beta chain came from a study of shared clonotypes between healthy human individuals. For this clone: Its target is unknown.

TCRdb's copy holds only in-frame clones and misses some; the assay was immunoSEQ multiplex PCR. The sample lists 2.3 million or so clones, approximately 95% occurring once. Whole-study results and caveats: Relative to memory subsets, naive subsets generally showed larger estimated richness.

The V gene end was trimmed by 4 bases and the J gene end by 6 bases; junction bases not matched to a gene: 5. CDR3 size: 14 residues. Germline-derived CDR1 and CDR2 are SEHNR and FQNEAQ (reference sequence). CD4+ cell separation produced CD45RA+ naive and CD45RA-negative memory subsets. The receptor's source is a man younger than 35 in good health. Some clones in this sample may be carry-over from other donors' samples. The sequenced sample was naive CD4+ T cells from PBMCs. The subset: CD45RA+ positively selected. The rearrangement uses TRBV7-9 and TRBJ1-1; 10 positions match TRBD1. The CDR3 bases are TGTGCCAGCAGCTACATCGGACAGGGGGCTGAAGCTTTCTTT. It specifies CASSYIGQGAEAFF.